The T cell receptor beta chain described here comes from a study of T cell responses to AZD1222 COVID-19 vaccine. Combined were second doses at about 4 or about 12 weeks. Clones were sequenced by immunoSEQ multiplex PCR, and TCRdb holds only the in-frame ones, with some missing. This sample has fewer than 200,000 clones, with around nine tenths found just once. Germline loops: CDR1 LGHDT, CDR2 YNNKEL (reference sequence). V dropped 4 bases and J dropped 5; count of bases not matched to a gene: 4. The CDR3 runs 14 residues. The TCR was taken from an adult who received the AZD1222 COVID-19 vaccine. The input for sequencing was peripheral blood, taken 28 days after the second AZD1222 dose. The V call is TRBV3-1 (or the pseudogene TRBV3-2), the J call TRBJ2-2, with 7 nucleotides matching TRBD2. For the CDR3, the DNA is TGTGCCAGCAGCCCGATTAGCGGGACCGGGGAGCTGTTTTTT. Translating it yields CASSPISGTGELFF.